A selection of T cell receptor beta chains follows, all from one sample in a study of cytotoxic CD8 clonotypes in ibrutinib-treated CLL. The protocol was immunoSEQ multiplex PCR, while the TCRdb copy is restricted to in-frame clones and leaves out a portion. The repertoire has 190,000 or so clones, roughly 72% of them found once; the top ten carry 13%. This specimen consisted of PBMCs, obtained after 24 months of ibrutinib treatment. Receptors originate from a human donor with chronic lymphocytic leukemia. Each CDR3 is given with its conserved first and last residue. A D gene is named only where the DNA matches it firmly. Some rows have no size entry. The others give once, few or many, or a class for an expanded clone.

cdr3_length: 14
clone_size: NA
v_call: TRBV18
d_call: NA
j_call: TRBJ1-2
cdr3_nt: TGTGCCAGCTCGTCGCAGGGAACTAACTATGGCTACACCTTC
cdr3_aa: CASSSQGTNYGYTF

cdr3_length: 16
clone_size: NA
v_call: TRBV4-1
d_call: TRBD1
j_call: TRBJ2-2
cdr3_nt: TGCGCCAGCAGCCAAGGACAGGGGGCGAACACCGGGGAGCTGTTTTTT
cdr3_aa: CASSQGQGANTGELFF

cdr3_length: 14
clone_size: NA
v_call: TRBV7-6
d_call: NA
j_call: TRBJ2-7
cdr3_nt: TGTGCCAGCAGCTTAGTCGCGGGATCCTACGAGCAGTACTTC
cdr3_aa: CASSLVAGSYEQYF

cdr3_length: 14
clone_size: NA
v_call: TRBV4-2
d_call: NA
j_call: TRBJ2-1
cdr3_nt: TGTGCCAGCAGCCAAAACAGAGACTACAATGAGCAGTTCTTC
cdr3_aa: CASSQNRDYNEQFF

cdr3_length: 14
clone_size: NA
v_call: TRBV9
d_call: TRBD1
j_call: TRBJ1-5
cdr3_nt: TGTGCCAGCAGCGCCGGACAGGGGGAGACGCTACAGCATTTT
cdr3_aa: CASSAGQGETLQHF

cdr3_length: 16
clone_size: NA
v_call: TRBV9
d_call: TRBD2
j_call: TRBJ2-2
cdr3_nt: TGTGCCAGCAGCGTAGCGGCGGGAGGGCCTGGCGGGGAGCTGTTTTTT
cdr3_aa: CASSVAAGGPGGELFF

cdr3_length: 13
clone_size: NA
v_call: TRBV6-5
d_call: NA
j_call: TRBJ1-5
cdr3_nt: TGTGCCAGCAGTTACGGACAGTGGCAGCCCCAGCATTTT
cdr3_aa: CASSYGQWQPQHF

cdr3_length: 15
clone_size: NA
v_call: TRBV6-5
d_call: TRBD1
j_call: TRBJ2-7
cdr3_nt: TGTGCCAGCAGCCAAGGACAGGCCGCGGTTTACGAGCAGTACTTC
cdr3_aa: CASSQGQAAVYEQYF

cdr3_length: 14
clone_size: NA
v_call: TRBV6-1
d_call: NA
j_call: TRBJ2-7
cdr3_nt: TGTGCCAGCAGTGAGATTTCGGGGAGCGGCGAGCAGTACTTC
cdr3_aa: CASSEISGSGEQYF

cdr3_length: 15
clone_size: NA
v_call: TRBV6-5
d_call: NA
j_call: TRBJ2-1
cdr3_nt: TGTGCCAGCAGTTACTCGCCGGGGTGGTCCAATGAGCAGTTCTTC
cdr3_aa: CASSYSPGWSNEQFF

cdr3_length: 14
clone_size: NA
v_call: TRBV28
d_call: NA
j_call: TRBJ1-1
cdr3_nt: TGTGCCAGCAGTTTAAGTGACGTGGGCGTAGAAGCTTTCTTT
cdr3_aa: CASSLSDVGVEAFF

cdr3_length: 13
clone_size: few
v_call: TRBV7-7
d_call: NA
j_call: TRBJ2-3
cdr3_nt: TGTGCCAGCAGCCCCCACCGGGCGGATACGCAGTATTTT
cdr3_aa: CASSPHRADTQYF

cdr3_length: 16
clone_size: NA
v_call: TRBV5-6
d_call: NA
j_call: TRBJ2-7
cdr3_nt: TGTGCCAGCAGCTTGGGGGGTAACCCCAAGTACTACGAGCAGTACTTC
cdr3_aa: CASSLGGNPKYYEQYF

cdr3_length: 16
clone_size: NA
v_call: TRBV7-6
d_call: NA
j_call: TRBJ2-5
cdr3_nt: TGTGCCAGCAGCTTCCTTATAGGAGGATCACAAGAGACCCAGTACTTC
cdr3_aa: CASSFLIGGSQETQYF

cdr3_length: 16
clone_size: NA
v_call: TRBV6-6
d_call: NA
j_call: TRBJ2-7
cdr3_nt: TGTGCCAGCAGTTACGGAGGCAGGGCAACCTCCTACGAGCAGTACTTC
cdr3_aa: CASSYGGRATSYEQYF

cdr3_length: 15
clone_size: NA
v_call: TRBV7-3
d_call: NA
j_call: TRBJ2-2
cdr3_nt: TGTGCCAGCAGCCAGGGACACGCGAACACCGGGGAGCTGTTTTTT
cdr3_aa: CASSQGHANTGELFF

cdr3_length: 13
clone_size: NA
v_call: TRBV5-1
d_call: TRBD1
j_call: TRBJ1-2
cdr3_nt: TGCGCCAGCAGCGAGGACAGGGTAGACGGCTACACCTTC
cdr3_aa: CASSEDRVDGYTF

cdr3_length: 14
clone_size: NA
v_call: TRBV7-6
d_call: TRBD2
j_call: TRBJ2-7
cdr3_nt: TGTGCCAGCAGCTCTGGGACTAGCGTCTACGAGCAGTACTTC
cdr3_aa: CASSSGTSVYEQYF

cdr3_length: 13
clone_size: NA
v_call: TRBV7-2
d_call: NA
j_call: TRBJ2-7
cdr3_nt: TGTGCCAGCAGCCCAGCGAGGTCCTACGAGCAGTACTTC
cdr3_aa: CASSPARSYEQYF

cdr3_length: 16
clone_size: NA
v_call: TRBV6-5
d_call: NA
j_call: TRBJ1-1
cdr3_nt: TGTGCCAGCAGTTACTCGAGGGGGGGAATTGGGACTGAAGCTTTCTTT
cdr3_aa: CASSYSRGGIGTEAFF

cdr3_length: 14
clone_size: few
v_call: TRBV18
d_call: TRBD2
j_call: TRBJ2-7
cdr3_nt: TGTGCCAGCTCAGTTCTAGCGGGAGCGCCCGAGCAGTACTTC
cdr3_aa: CASSVLAGAPEQYF

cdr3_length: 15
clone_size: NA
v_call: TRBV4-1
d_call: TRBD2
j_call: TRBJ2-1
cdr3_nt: TGCGCCAGCAGCCAATTTAGCGGGGTATACAATGAGCAGTTCTTC
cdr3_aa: CASSQFSGVYNEQFF

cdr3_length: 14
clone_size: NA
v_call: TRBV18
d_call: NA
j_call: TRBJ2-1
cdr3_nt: TGTGCCAGCTCACCACCGATCTCCTACAATGAGCAGTTCTTC
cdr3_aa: CASSPPISYNEQFF

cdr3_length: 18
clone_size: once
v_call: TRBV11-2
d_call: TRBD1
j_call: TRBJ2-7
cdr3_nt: TGTGCCAGCAGCTTAGATCTCGTGGTTGGACAGGGGGGGACCGAGCAGTACTTC
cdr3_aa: CASSLDLVVGQGGTEQYF

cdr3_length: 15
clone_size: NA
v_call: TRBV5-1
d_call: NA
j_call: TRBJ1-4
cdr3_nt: TGCGCCAGCAGCTTGGGGACAGTACTAAATGAAAAACTGTTTTTT
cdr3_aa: CASSLGTVLNEKLFF

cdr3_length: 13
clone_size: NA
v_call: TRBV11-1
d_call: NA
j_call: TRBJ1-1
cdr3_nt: TGTGCCAGCAGCTTAGCGCTCGGCACTGAAGCTTTCTTT
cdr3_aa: CASSLALGTEAFF

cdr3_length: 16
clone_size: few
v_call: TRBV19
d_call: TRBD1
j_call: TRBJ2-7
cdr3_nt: TGTGCCAGTAGTACCTACCCCCGGGACAGCAACTACGAGCAGTACTTC
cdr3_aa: CASSTYPRDSNYEQYF

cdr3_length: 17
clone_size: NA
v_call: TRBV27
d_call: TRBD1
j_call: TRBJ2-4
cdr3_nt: TGTGCCAGCAGCCGACGACAGGGGGACCTAGCCAAAAACATTCAGTACTTC
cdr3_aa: CASSRRQGDLAKNIQYF

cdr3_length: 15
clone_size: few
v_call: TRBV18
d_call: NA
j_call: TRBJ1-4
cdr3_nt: TGTGCCAGCTCACCCTCGAGGGTGAGGAATGAAAAACTGTTTTTT
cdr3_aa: CASSPSRVRNEKLFF

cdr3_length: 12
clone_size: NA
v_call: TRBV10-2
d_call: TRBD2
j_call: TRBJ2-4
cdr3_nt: TGCGCCAGCAGTGCGGGACTAGCGGGAGTAGGCTTC
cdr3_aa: CASSAGLAGVGF

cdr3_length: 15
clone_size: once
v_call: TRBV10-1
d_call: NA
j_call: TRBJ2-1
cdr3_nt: TGCGCCAGCAGTCAGGACGGGTTACCCTACAATGAGCAGTTCTTC
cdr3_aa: CASSQDGLPYNEQFF

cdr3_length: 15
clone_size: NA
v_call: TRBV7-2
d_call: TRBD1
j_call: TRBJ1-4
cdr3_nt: TGTGCCAGCAGCTCGCGGACAGGGGATAATGAAAAACTGTTTTTT
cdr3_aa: CASSSRTGDNEKLFF

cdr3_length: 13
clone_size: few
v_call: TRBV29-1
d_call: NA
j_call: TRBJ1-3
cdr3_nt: TGCAGCGTTTCAACGAGCTCTGGAAACACCATATATTTT
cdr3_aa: CSVSTSSGNTIYF

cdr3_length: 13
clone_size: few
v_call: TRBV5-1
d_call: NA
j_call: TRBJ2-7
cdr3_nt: TGCGCCAGCAGCCTCCCTTCGGGTTACGAGCAGTACTTC
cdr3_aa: CASSLPSGYEQYF

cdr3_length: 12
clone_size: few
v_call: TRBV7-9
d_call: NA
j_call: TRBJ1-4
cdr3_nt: TGTGCCAGCAGCTCCTCCGATGAAAAACTGTTTTTT
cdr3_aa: CASSSSDEKLFF

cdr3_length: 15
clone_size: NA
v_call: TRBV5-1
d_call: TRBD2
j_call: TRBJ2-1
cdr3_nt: TGCGCCAGCAGCTTGGAACTAGCGCTGTATAATGAGCAGTTCTTC
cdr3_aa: CASSLELALYNEQFF

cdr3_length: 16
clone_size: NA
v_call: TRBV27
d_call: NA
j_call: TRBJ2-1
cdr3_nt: TGTGCCAGCAGTTTATTGGCGCTCACCACCTACAATGAGCAGTTCTTC
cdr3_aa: CASSLLALTTYNEQFF

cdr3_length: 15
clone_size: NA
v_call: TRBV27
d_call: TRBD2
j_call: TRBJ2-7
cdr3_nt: TGTGCCAGCCGCGTCGGAAGCGGGAGTACCCACGAGCAGTACTTC
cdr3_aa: CASRVGSGSTHEQYF

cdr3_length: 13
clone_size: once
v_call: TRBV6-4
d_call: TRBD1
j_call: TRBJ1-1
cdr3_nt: TGTGCCAGCAACAGACAGGGGAACACTGAAGCTTTCTTT
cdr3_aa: CASNRQGNTEAFF

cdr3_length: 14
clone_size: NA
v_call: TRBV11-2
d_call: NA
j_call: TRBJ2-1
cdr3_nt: TGTGCCAGCAGCTTAGATCCCCCCCTAAAAGAGCAGTTCTTC
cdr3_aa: CASSLDPPLKEQFF

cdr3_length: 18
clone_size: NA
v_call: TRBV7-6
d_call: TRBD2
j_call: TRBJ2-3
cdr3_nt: TGTGCCAGCAGCATCTATCCCTCGACTAGCGGGATTTCGGATACGCAGTATTTT
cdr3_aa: CASSIYPSTSGISDTQYF

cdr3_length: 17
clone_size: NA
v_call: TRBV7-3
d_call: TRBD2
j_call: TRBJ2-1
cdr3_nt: TGTGCCAGCAGGGGTGGACTAGCGGGAGAGGCCTACAATGAGCAGTTCTTC
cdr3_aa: CASRGGLAGEAYNEQFF

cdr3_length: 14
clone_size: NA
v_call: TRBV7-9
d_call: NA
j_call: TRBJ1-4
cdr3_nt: TGTGCCAGCAGCTGGACAGCAACTAATGAAAAACTGTTTTTT
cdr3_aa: CASSWTATNEKLFF

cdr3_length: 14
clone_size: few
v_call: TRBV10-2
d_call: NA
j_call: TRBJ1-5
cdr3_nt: TGCGCCAGCAGTGGGGCCTCACGGGATCAGCCCCAGCATTTT
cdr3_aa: CASSGASRDQPQHF

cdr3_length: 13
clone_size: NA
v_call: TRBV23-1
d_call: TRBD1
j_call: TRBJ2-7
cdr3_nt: TGCGCCAGCAGTCCACATCAGGGGGTCGAGCAGTACTTC
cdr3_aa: CASSPHQGVEQYF

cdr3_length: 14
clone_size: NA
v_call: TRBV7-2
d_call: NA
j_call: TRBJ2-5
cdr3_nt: TGTGCCAGCAGCCCAAGCGACCGTGTGGAGACCCAGTACTTC
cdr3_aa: CASSPSDRVETQYF

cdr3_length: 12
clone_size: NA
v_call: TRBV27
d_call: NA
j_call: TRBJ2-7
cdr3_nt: TGTGCCAGCAGGGGCCGACCGGAAGAGCAGTACTTC
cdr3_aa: CASRGRPEEQYF

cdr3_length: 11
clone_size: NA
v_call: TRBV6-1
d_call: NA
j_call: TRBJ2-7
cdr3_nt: TGTGCCAGCAGCCTAGGTTACGAGCAGTACTTC
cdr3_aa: CASSLGYEQYF

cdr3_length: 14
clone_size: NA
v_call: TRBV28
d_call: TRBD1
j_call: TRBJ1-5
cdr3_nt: TGTGCCAGCAGGCTGACAGGGGTGTCTCAGCCCCAGCATTTT
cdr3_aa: CASRLTGVSQPQHF

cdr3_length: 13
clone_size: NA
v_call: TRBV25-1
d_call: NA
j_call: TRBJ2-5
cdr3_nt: TGTGCCAGCAGTGGGGACAAAGAAGAGACCCAGTACTTC
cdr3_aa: CASSGDKEETQYF

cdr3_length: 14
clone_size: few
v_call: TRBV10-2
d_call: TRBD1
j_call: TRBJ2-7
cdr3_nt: TGCGCCAGCGTTAGTACAGGGGGCCCCTACGAGCAGTACTTC
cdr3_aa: CASVSTGGPYEQYF

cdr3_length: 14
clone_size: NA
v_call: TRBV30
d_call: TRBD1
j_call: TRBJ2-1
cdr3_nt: TGTGCCTGGAATACAGGGGGCTCCTACAATGAGCAGTTCTTC
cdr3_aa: CAWNTGGSYNEQFF

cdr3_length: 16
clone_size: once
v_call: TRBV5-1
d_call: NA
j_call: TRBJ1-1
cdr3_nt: TGCGCCAGCAGCTTACGGTTGAGGGGAAAGAACACTGAAGCTTTCTTT
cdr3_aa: CASSLRLRGKNTEAFF

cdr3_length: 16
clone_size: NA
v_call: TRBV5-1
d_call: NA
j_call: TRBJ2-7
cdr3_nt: TGCGCCAGCAGCTTGTCTGTGGATTCCAGCTTCTACGAGCAGTACTTC
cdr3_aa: CASSLSVDSSFYEQYF

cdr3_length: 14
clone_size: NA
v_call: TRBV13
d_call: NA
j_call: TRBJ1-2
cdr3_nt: TGTGCCAGCAGCCGGGGGGGAATGGACTATGGCTACACCTTC
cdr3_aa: CASSRGGMDYGYTF

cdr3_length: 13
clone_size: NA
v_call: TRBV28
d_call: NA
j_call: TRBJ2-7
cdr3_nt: TGTGCCAGCAGACCACCGGGGTCCAAGGAGCAGTACTTC
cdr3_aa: CASRPPGSKEQYF